The 30 T cell receptor beta chains below all came from one sample that was sequenced in a study of T cells in Graves' hyperthyroidism and ophthalmopathy. RNA transcripts served as the template for amplifying TCR beta CDR3 regions. Primed by the HTBI set, a first-round RT-PCR was run on the TCR CDR3. TCRdb reprocessed the multiplex PCR reads with MiXCR, giving one entry per CDR3 protein. The sample has approximately 510,000 distinct CDR3 sequences; about 45% are singletons. The sample comprised peripheral blood or thyroid tissue (not recorded which). These receptors all come from an adult woman with Graves' disease, either hyperthyroidism or ophthalmopathy (not recorded which).

This clonotype occurred many times. V and J are TRBV20-1 and TRBJ1-1, with 7 bases aligning to TRBD1. The germline V gene has CDR1 DFQATT and CDR2 SNEGSKA (reference sequence). This CDR3 region has 14 residues. V lost 6 bases and J lost 1; bases outside the gene matches: 8. The CDR3, as DNA: TGCAGTGCCCCACCTGGGACAGCGAACACTGAAGCTTTCTTT. Protein product: CSAPPGTANTEAFF.

V usage is TRBV7-2 and J usage is TRBJ1-1, with a weak D call TRBD1 (5 bases). This CDR3 is 15 amino acids long. Germline V lookup: CDR1 SGHTA, CDR2 FQGNSA. V was cut by 2 bases and J by 2 bases, with 12 bases left in between. The CDR3 loop reads CASSLPGGGNTEAFF. CDR3 nucleotide sequence: TGTGCCAGCAGCTTACCCGGGGGAGGTAACACTGAAGCTTTCTTT.

The CDR3 DNA is TGTGCCAGCAGCGCAGATTCGCTTAACGAGCAGTACTTC. It codes for CASSADSLNEQYF. V and J are TRBV9 and TRBJ2-7; D is unresolved. Deletions cut 3 bases from V and 5 bases from J, with 12 bases between. The CDR3 loop spans 13 amino acids. Germline CDR1 and CDR2: SGDLS and YYNGEE.

The V gene is TRBV20-1, the J gene TRBJ2-5; 14 bases fit TRBD2. Germline V CDR1 and CDR2: DFQATT, SNEGSKA (reference sequence). CDR3 length: 17 amino acids. Germline trimming cut 1 base from V and 5 bases from J; bases unmatched to any gene: 9. This CDR3 reads CSARAYGTSGGEETQYF. The CDR3 region has the DNA TGCAGTGCTAGAGCCTACGGGACTAGCGGGGGTGAGGAGACCCAGTACTTC.

CDR3 nucleotide sequence: TGCAGCGTCGAGGTACCAGGCAGGACAGATACGCAGTATTTT. Residues: CSVEVPGRTDTQYF. This chain connects TRBV29-1 to TRBJ2-3, with D unresolved. Germline loops: CDR1 SQVTM, CDR2 ANQGSEA. With 6 bases removed from V and 3 bases from J, the gap between germline ends came to 16 bases. The CDR3 consists of 14 residues.

The V call is TRBV7-9, the J call TRBJ2-6; weak D call: TRBD1 (5 bases). The CDR3 is 15 amino acids. Trimming removed 0 bases at V and 4 bases at J, with 7 bases between. CDR1 is SEHNR, CDR2 FQNEAQ, per germline (reference sequence). Here the CDR3 reads CASSLAGPGANVLTF. The CDR3 coding sequence is TGTGCCAGCAGCTTAGCGGGGCCCGGGGCCAACGTCCTGACTTTC.

CDR3 nucleotide sequence: TGTGCCAGCAGTGGCAGCCTAGCTGCAGGCTACGAGCAGTACTTC. Its translation: CASSGSLAAGYEQYF. This chain connects TRBV7-2 to TRBJ2-7; TRBD2 is a possible D gene (5 bases). Germline V lookup: CDR1 SGHTA, CDR2 FQGNSA. CDR3 length: 15 amino acids. V dropped 6 bases and J dropped 3 bases, with 18 bases sitting between them.

This clonotype was detected once. The chain employs TRBV6-1 and TRBJ1-2; perhaps TRBD1 as D (5 bases). The germline V gene encodes CDR1 MNHNS and CDR2 SASEGT. This CDR3 has 14 amino acids. V was clipped by 2 bases and J by 5 bases, with 12 bases between them. The CDR3 spells CASSEWDPGYGYTF. The CDR3 DNA is TGTGCCAGCAGTGAATGGGACCCTGGGTATGGCTACACCTTC.

This chain joins TRBV5-5 and TRBJ2-5; 7 nucleotides align to TRBD2. The CDR3 has 15 amino acids. Germline CDR1 reads SGHKS; CDR2 reads YYEKEE (reference sequence). V shed 4 bases and J 4 bases; nucleotides not matched to a gene: 10. For the CDR3, the DNA is TGTGCCAGCAGCCCGGGCGGGGGTTGGGGAGAGACCCAGTACTTC. Translation gives CASSPGGGWGETQYF.

DNA for the CDR3: TGTGCCAGCAGTTACAGATTACCGGGAGATGGCTACACCTTC. Protein product: CASSYRLPGDGYTF. This chain links TRBV7-9 with TRBJ1-2; D not certain. The V end was cut by 6 bases, the J end by 6 bases, with 17 bases between. In germline, CDR1 is SEHNR, CDR2 FQNEAQ (reference sequence). The CDR3 runs to 14 residues.

The chain has TRBV7-9 and TRBJ2-5; D is uncertain. The CDR3 has 13 residues. The germline V and J ends were trimmed by 2 bases and 2 bases, with 6 bases remaining between them. The germline CDR1 and CDR2 sequences are SEHNR and FQNEAQ (reference sequence). The CDR3 DNA follows: TGTGCCAGCAGCTTAAAGGGACAAGAGACCCAGTACTTC. The encoded protein is CASSLKGQETQYF.

The chain links TRBV29-1 to TRBJ2-1; tentatively, D is TRBD1 or TRBD2 (9 bases each). This CDR3 has 19 residues. The V end was cut by 0 bases, the J end by 5 bases, with 26 bases between. Per germline, CDR1 SQVTM and CDR2 ANQGSEA. This CDR3 is CSVEEQGAYGTSSNNEQFF. CDR3 in DNA: TGCAGCGTTGAAGAACAGGGGGCGTACGGGACTAGCAGCAACAATGAGCAGTTCTTC.

This chain uses TRBV7-6 with TRBJ1-1, with unresolved D. CDR3 length equals 15 residues. V lost 2 bases, J lost 1 base, and 11 bases lay in between. Germline lookup yields CDR1 SGHVS and CDR2 FNYEAQ. CDR3 bases: TGTGCCAGCAGCTTAACGGCAGGCAAGAACACTGAAGCTTTCTTT. Translated, it gives CASSLTAGKNTEAFF.

Only a few counts were recorded for this clonotype. CDR3 in DNA: TGTGCCAGCAGTGGTATGTTGGGGGTAGACAACCGGCCCGAATATGGCTACACCTTC. Protein: CASSGMLGVDNRPEYGYTF. This rearrangement joins TRBV25-1 to TRBJ1-2; maybe TRBD1 (5 bases). V lost 4 bases to trimming and J lost 5 bases, with 29 bases between them. The CDR3 extends over 19 amino acids. Per germline, CDR1 MGHDK and CDR2 SYGVNS.

Ten or more counts support this clonotype. This sequence joins TRBV6-4 and TRBJ1-1; D is ambiguous. CDR1 is MRHNA and CDR2 is SNTAGT in the germline V gene. The CDR3 totals 14 residues. The V gene lost 0 bases and the J gene lost 5 bases, with 10 bases spanning the gap. The CDR3 nucleotides read TGTGCCAGCAGTGACTCGAATCGACCTACTGAAGCTTTCTTT. Its translation: CASSDSNRPTEAFF.

This clonotype appeared a few times. A read error is possible here, since a much larger clone lies one base away. The chain is built from TRBV7-9 and TRBJ2-2, with D possibly matching TRBD2 (5 bases). CDR1 and CDR2 (germline): SEHNR, FQNEAQ (reference sequence). The CDR3 has 14 amino acids. The CDR3 DNA reads TGTGCCAGCAGCTTAGCTACTGGACGTTGGGAGCTGCTTTTT. Its translation: CASSLATGRWELLF.

V and J are TRBV7-3 and TRBJ2-5; 7 bases map to TRBD2. Per germline, CDR1 SGHTA and CDR2 FQGTGA. The V and J ends lost 5 bases and 5 bases, in that order; junction bases with no gene match: 23. The CDR3 contains 19 residues. The CDR3 bases are TGTGCCAGCAGCCCTGGCCTGAGGGCGGGAGACACGTCCTGGGAGACCCAGTACTTC. This translates into CASSPGLRAGDTSWETQYF.

The rearrangement joins TRBV19 to TRBJ1-5; D is unclear. This CDR3 is built from 15 residues. The germline V gene has CDR1 LNHDA and CDR2 SQIVND (reference sequence). The V gene lost 9 bases and the J gene lost 3 bases, with 18 bases spanning the gap. The CDR3 reads CASSPPAGANQPQHF. In nucleotides, the CDR3 is TGTGCCAGCAGCCCCCCGGCAGGAGCCAATCAGCCCCAGCATTTT.

The chain recombines TRBV10-3 with TRBJ2-7; 7 positions match TRBD1. This CDR3 is 14 amino acids long. The germline CDR1 and CDR2 sequences are ENHRY and SYGVKD. V trimming: 8 bases; J trimming: 5 bases; junction bases outside the gene matches: 12. Here the CDR3 reads CAIGADRVVHEQYF. Written as DNA, the CDR3 is TGTGCCATCGGGGCCGACAGGGTAGTCCACGAGCAGTACTTC.

The J gene is TRBJ1-4, the V gene TRBV10-3; TRBD1 agrees at 9 bases. The CDR3 loop spans 14 amino acids. V was pared by 6 bases and J by 6 bases, with 5 bases of the junction left unmatched. The V gene's germline CDR1 is ENHRY and CDR2 SYGVKD. The CDR3 bases are TGTGCCATCAGGCAGACAGGGGGGGATGAAAAACTGTTTTTT. The encoded protein is CAIRQTGGDEKLFF.

Worth noting for this clonotype: One end of the junction is discordant with germline, which a read error may explain. The rearrangement links TRBV5-1 to TRBJ2-7, with D possibly being TRBD1 (5 bases). CDR1 is SGHRS and CDR2 is YFSETQ in the germline V gene. The CDR3 covers 15 residues. Here the CDR3 DNA reads TGTGCCAGCAGCTTAGCCCCACGACAGTCCTACGAGCAGTACTTC. It yields the protein CASSLAPRQSYEQYF.

The rearrangement joins TRBV25-1 to TRBJ2-5; 11 bases agree with TRBD2. CDR1 and CDR2 (germline): MGHDK, SYGVNS. Trimming took 11 bases from V and 4 from J; bases not matched to a gene: 6. The CDR3 extends over 13 amino acids. CDR3 sequence: CAVTGTSGETQYF. CDR3 sequence (DNA): TGTGCCGTTACCGGGACTAGCGGAGAGACCCAGTACTTC.

This clonotype showed up many times. This chain links TRBV7-8 with TRBJ1-2; D ambiguous. V was clipped by 4 bases and J by 5 bases, with 5 bases between them. This CDR3 is built from 11 residues. Looked up from germline, CDR1 is SGHVS and CDR2 is FQNEAQ. The CDR3 bases are TGTGCCAGCAGCTCGACTTATGGCTACACCTTC. Its translation: CASSSTYGYTF.

This clonotype was counted a few times. This rearrangement joins TRBV29-1 to TRBJ2-3; 15 nucleotides align to TRBD2. The length of the CDR3 is 16 residues. J gave up 0 bases and V 7 bases, and 5 bases lay outside the gene matches. Germline V gives CDR1 SQVTM, CDR2 ANQGSEA. The CDR3 nucleotides read TGCAGCGGCGCCGGGACTAGCGGGGGGAGCACAGATACGCAGTATTTT. Its translation: CSGAGTSGGSTDTQYF.

The gene calls are TRBV25-1 and TRBJ2-3; 9 bases map to TRBD2. Unmatched junction bases numbered 14, after V lost 6 bases and J lost 1 base. The CDR3 spans 18 residues. Germline V gene lookup returns CDR1 MGHDK and CDR2 SYGVNS. The CDR3 loop is CASRWDDSGSEGTDTQYF. The CDR3 coding sequence is TGTGCCAGCAGATGGGACGATAGCGGGAGTGAGGGCACAGATACGCAGTATTTT.

V usage is TRBV25-1 and J usage is TRBJ1-2; D not certain. The CDR3 covers 16 residues. Trimming removed 6 bases from V and 4 bases from J, with 21 bases in between. Germline V gene lookup returns CDR1 MGHDK and CDR2 SYGVNS. The CDR3 spells CASSATQDYTSYGYTF. Here the CDR3 DNA reads TGTGCCAGCAGCGCGACTCAGGATTATACCAGCTATGGCTACACCTTC.

This clonotype was counted many times. The chain carries TRBV2 and TRBJ2-7, with D tentatively TRBD1 (6 bases). The CDR3 covers 12 residues. V lost 5 bases and J 2 bases, leaving 7 bases between the germline ends. CDR1 is SNHLY and CDR2 is FYNNEI in the germline V gene. CDR3 DNA: TGTGCCAGCAGTAACAGGGCCTACGAGCAGTACTTC. Protein: CASSNRAYEQYF.

V and J are TRBV5-1 and TRBJ2-6; D remains unclear. Germline lookup yields CDR1 SGHRS and CDR2 YFSETQ. V was trimmed by 4 bases and J by 7 bases, leaving 9 bases between them. There are 13 residues in the CDR3. CDR3 protein: CASSPSLANVLTF. The DNA of the CDR3 is TGCGCCAGCAGCCCCTCCTTAGCCAACGTCCTGACTTTC.

The chain is built from TRBV2 and TRBJ1-2, with D tentatively TRBD1 (5 bases). V lost 8 bases to trimming and J lost 11 bases, with 24 bases between them. Germline V gene lookup returns CDR1 SNHLY and CDR2 FYNNEI. The CDR3 runs 14 residues. CDR3 bases: TGTGCCAGCCTAAAGTGGGGGGGGGGAGTTAGGTACACCTTC. As protein: CASLKWGGGVRYTF.

In nucleotides, the CDR3 is TGTGCCAGCAGCCCCCTGGGACAGGGACAGGGGGGCTACACCTTC. This gives the protein CASSPLGQGQGGYTF. This sequence joins TRBV7-9 and TRBJ1-2; 10 bases are shared with TRBD1. The CDR3 extends over 15 amino acids. With 5 bases clipped from V and 8 bases from J, the junction kept 11 bases outside the gene matches. Per the germline V gene, CDR1 is SEHNR and CDR2 is FQNEAQ (reference sequence).